This TCR beta chain came from a study of shared clonotypes between healthy human individuals (dated by TCRdb to about 2020). Turning to the overall study: The cohort included a few men and a couple of women between 18 and 49 years of age. For each donor, three plates each were used for CD4 naive and CD4 memory, two plates were used for CD8 naive, and one plate was used for CD8 memory. The study deeply sequenced blood TCR repertoires of about 5 healthy adults to estimate repertoire size and the extent of clonotype sharing between individuals. Libraries were prepared and TCR repertoires were sequenced by different laboratories using diverse techniques, in order to increase sequencing depth and limit assay-specific biases. Per donor, leukapheresis produced somewhere between about 0.9 and 9.5 billion PBMCs.

TCR CDR3 regions were amplified from genomic DNA by multiplex PCR using the deep immunoSEQ assay. Extracted genomic DNA from each cell subset was spread evenly across all wells of several immunoSEQ 96-well plates, with each plate serving as a replicate. For sorted subsets, around 200 ng genomic DNA, equal to tens of thousands of T cell genomes, was loaded into each replicate PCR. Purified libraries were measured with a Qubit 3.0 fluorometer, size-checked on a Bioanalyzer 2100, and measured again with the KAPA Library Quantification kit. Every immunoSEQ 96-well plate was sequenced on a dedicated single-read 150-cycle Illumina NextSeq 550 flow cell. The original pipeline was this. Because the immunoSEQ output held only junctional sequences and lacked quality scores, the filtering could not match the filtering applied to full-length reads. To assign V/J genes and CDR3, sequences were annotated against IMGT germline references using PyIR, a Python wrapper for IgBLAST v1.9. Reads were filtered out if the reads had weak V/J assignments (E-value above 1e-6), no CDR3, stop codons, out-of-frame junctions, or ambiguous translated residues. V3J clonotypes were defined as sequences sharing an identical inferred V gene, J gene, and CDR3 amino acid sequence. The percentage overlap between two repertoires was calculated by dividing the number of shared unique clonotypes by the size of the smaller repertoire. Three approaches were used to assess repertoire richness: RTK rarefaction, the Chao1 estimator, and Recon v2.1 estimates of unobserved clonotypes. Generation probabilities for all TCRbeta clonotypes obtained by the gDNA method from several donors were computed using OLGA. The clones in this table, taken by TCRdb from immuneACCESS, are in-frame only. Not every clone is retained; where verified, under half of the shortfall comes from an unresolved V gene, and the cause of the rest is unknown. That table furnishes V, J and clone size, whereas the DNA furnished D and trimming. This sample holds fewer than 2.5 million clones; over 85% were observed only once. The ten largest clones capture about 0.38% of the sample.

Overall study outcomes, separate from this receptor: Rarefaction of sorted-subset datasets indicated incomplete sequencing despite the large sequencing depth. Compared with non-shared clonotypes, clonotypes shared by all four sorted-subset donors had higher generation probabilities. Approximately 5% of naive CD4, around 3.6% of naive CD8, 2.3% of memory CD4, and 0.4% of memory CD8 clonotypes were shared across four donors. Pairwise subsampling indicated that sequencing depth was expected to affect the degree of clonotype sharing among donors. Sampling was restricted to blood, and TCR repertoires in tissue are likely to differ from TCR repertoires in blood. Larger estimated clonotype richness was generally found for naive subsets than for memory subsets. The small number of donors limited the genetic and exposure-history diversity represented.

The donors were healthy, HIV-negative adults with no recently reported acute infections or vaccinations. All donors were Caucasian adults living in Nashville, Tennessee, USA. Magnetic negative selection was used to enrich CD4+ T cells, after which naive cells were positively selected on CD45RA and the negative fraction became the memory subset. After blood collection by leukapheresis, PBMCs were isolated using Ficoll-Histopaque density gradient centrifugation and then cryopreserved in the vapor phase of liquid nitrogen. Purity and quantity of every magnetically sorted T cell population were checked by analytical flow cytometry. Genomic DNA was isolated from each sorted fraction and quantified by UV absorbance on a Nanodrop 2000c. About this clone: The antigen this receptor binds is unknown. Base-call qualities are not available, and no considerably larger clone is one nucleotide away.

Sequencing was performed on naive CD4+ T cells from PBMCs. This specimen's cell subset or site label, interpreted: CD45RA+ positively selected. This clonotype originated in a man in his late teens or twenties in good health. Some clones in this sample may be carry-over from other donors' samples.

The CDR3 protein sequence reads: CASSPSRSGRRNEQFF. The DNA reads TGTGCCAGCAGCCCCTCGCGGAGCGGGAGGAGGAATGAGCAGTTCTTC. The chain links TRBV7-2 with TRBJ2-1, with TRBD2 identical over 9 junction bases. The junction shows trimming of 5 bases on V and 7 bases on J, and the gene matches do not reach 12 bases of it. CDR1 and CDR2 are read off the germline V gene as SGHTA and FQGNSA. From the cysteine through the phenylalanine, the CDR3 covers 16 amino acids. Only the CDR3 DNA stays, 48 bases, in frame from base 1.